One T cell receptor (beta chain) is described in this entry. Its antigen has not been determined. No much larger clonotype is one base removed from it; base qualities were not supplied. V lost 5 bases and J lost 6 bases, and the count of bases not matched to a germline gene is 6. In the germline V gene (reference sequence), CDR1 corresponds to MNHEY and CDR2 to SMNVEV. The CDR3 contains 15 residues, cysteine and phenylalanine counted. Only the CDR3 part of the read is kept: 45 bases, read in frame from the first base. Whole blood was collected in K2EDTA tubes by collaborating institutions according to the institutions' own protocols. For TCRbeta analysis, collaborators shipped samples as frozen whole blood, isolated PBMCs, or DNA extracted from either of those sample types. The sample comes from a study of blood T cell repertoires in COVID-19 (dated by TCRdb to the early 2020s). Background on the whole study: The collaborator samples originated in the United States, Italy and Spain and spanned the acute and convalescent phases of COVID-19. The material from the prospective study consisted of cDNA or gDNA derived from T cells, B-cell-depleted T cells, or PBMCs. HLA class I and class II types, where available, came from metadata supplied by the sample provider rather than from assay-based typing. Deeply sampled blood TCRbeta repertoires from subjects exposed to, actively infected with, or recovered from COVID-19 were included in the dataset. The repertoires were made available in a free public database intended to serve as a resource for research on the immune response to SARS-CoV-2. Sample metadata almost always included a de-identified subject ID, COVID-19 status, age in years and sex. The samples were drawn from two sources: the first 160 participants of the ongoing ImmuneRACE study, and over 950 subjects contributed by 6 global collaborators.

TCRbeta CDR3 regions were amplified from genomic DNA using the immunoSEQ Assay, a bias-controlled multiplex PCR. The authors processed their data as follows. Nucleated cell counts per sample were estimated from amplification of reference gene primers within the assay. Sequence reads were collapsed and filtered to measure the absolute abundance of every unique TCRbeta CDR3 rearrangement. For each sample, productive Simpson clonality was calculated by taking the square root of Simpson's diversity index across productive rearrangements. Not all clones reach the TCRdb copy of this immuneACCESS table, which keeps in-frame sequences only. Checked studies attribute under half of the gap to unresolved V genes and leave the rest unexplained. Clone size and V and J calls were adopted from that table, with D and trimming inferred from the DNA. This sample comprises 90,000 to 110,000 clones, 84% of them detected only once. Around 6.7% of the sample is in the top ten clones.

General findings and caveats noted by the study authors: The amount of clinical and demographic metadata varied by source and participant and was provided uncurated.

This receptor was obtained from a woman aged 45-65 years with acute or convalescent COVID-19. The sequenced sample was peripheral blood. The chain joins TRBV27 to TRBJ1-4; the central 10 bases match TRBD1. The DNA reads as follows: TGTGCCAGCAGTCGCCGGACAGGGGGAGATGAAAAACTGTTTTTT. This is translated as CASSRRTGGDEKLFF.